This passage covers 24 T cell receptor beta chains from one sample sequenced in a study of T cells in Graves' hyperthyroidism and ophthalmopathy. RNA transcripts yielded amplified TCR beta CDR3 regions. RT-PCR in the first round (using the HTBI primer set) targeted the TCR CDR3. From the multiplex PCR reads, TCRdb called clonotypes with MiXCR, one entry per CDR3 protein. Counted here are 600,000 or so distinct CDR3 sequences, more than 45% occurring once; the ten biggest clones make up nearly 8.5%. The specimen was peripheral blood or thyroid tissue (not recorded which). These receptors were taken from a woman younger than 35 with Graves' hyperthyroidism.

The chain recombines TRBV15 with TRBJ2-6; 9 nucleotides line up with TRBD1. Looked up from germline, CDR1 is LNHNV and CDR2 is YYDKDF (reference sequence). The V and J ends lost 6 bases and 4 bases, in that order; junction bases with no gene match: 7. The CDR3 is 16 amino acids. CDR3 coding DNA: TGTGCCACCAGTAGAACAGGGGGCAGCGGGGCCAACGTCCTGACTTTC. This sequence encodes CATSRTGGSGANVLTF.

In its sample, this clonotype was seen many times. The chain has TRBV7-9 and TRBJ2-2; no clear D gene. CDR1 and CDR2 (germline): SEHNR, FQNEAQ (reference sequence). V was trimmed by 3 bases and J by 5 bases, leaving 7 bases between them. This CDR3 has 13 amino acids. The DNA of the CDR3 is TGTGCCAGCAGCTTTGCTGGGACCGGGGAGCTGTTTTTT. This translates into CASSFAGTGELFF.

This chain joins TRBV11-3 and TRBJ1-2; D ambiguous. The CDR3 extends over 17 amino acids. The germline V and J ends were trimmed by 3 bases and 6 bases, with 23 bases remaining between them. Germline CDR1 SGHNT, CDR2 YENEEA. The CDR3 DNA sequence: TGTGCCAGCAGCTTTGATCGCTCGTCGGCTCCCTCCGATGGCTACACCTTC. It specifies CASSFDRSSAPSDGYTF.

This clonotype has a handful of counts. V gene TRBV7-6 combines with J gene TRBJ2-5; 13 bases map to TRBD2. Matching the DNA end better, TRBJ2-7 makes the J call doubtful. Per germline, CDR1 SGHVS and CDR2 FNYEAQ. The CDR3 totals 14 residues. CDR3 nucleotide sequence: TGTGCCAGCAGGGGACTAGCGGGGCACTACGAGCAGTACTTC. Protein product: CASRGLAGHYEQYF.

This clonotype occurred many times. CDR3 DNA sequence: TGTGCCAGCAGCGAGGGAACTGAAGCTTTCTTT. Translated, it gives CASSEGTEAFF. This chain links TRBV25-1 with TRBJ1-1; no firm D call. The CDR3 has 11 amino acids. The V end was cut by 6 bases, the J end by 5 bases, with 7 bases between. Germline assignment: CDR1 MGHDK and CDR2 SYGVNS.

The genes are TRBV29-1 and TRBJ2-5; 13 nucleotides match TRBD2. V lost 6 bases, J lost 5 bases, and 6 bases stayed unmatched. Germline V gene lookup returns CDR1 SQVTM and CDR2 ANQGSEA. The length of the CDR3 is 14 residues. In nucleotides, the CDR3 is TGCAGCGTCTCCGAGGGACTAGCGGGGGAGACCCAGTACTTC. Translating it yields CSVSEGLAGETQYF.

There are a few counts of this clonotype. This clone may be a read error of a much larger clone one base away. The rearrangement joins TRBV24-1 to TRBJ1-1; possible D gene TRBD1, 5 bases. The CDR3 covers 13 residues. V gave up 11 bases and J gave up 4 bases, with 16 bases separating them. The germline CDR1 and CDR2 sequences are KGHDR and SFDVKD. In DNA, the CDR3 is TGTGCCATCAGAGAAGGGGTAGGCACTGAAGCTTTCTTT. Protein: CAIREGVGTEAFF.

This clonotype came up a few times. This chain links TRBV9 with TRBJ2-2; D gene unclear. In germline, CDR1 is SGDLS, CDR2 YYNGEE. The CDR3 extends over 13 amino acids. Trimming stripped 5 bases from V and 8 bases from J, with 13 bases between. CDR3 sequence: CASSDSIQGELFF. CDR3 nucleotide sequence: TGTGCCAGCAGTGACTCGATACAGGGGGAGCTGTTTTTT. The full variable domain, rest sourced from reference TRBV9 and TRBJ2-2, is DSGVTQTPKHLITATGQRVTLRCSPRSGDLSVYWYQQSLDQGLQFLIQYYNGEERAKGNILERFSAQQFPDLHSELNLSSLELGDSALYFCASSDSIQGELFFGEGSRLTVL.

In its sample, this clonotype was seen a few times. The chain carries TRBV2 and TRBJ2-2, with a weak D call TRBD2 (5 bases). Between the trimmed V and J ends, which lost 11 bases and 5 bases, there was a span of 12 bases. The germline V gene has CDR1 SNHLY and CDR2 FYNNEI. The CDR3 has 12 residues. The CDR3 is CAGGWGTGELFF. CDR3 in DNA: TGTGCCGGAGGATGGGGTACCGGGGAGCTGTTTTTT. The full variable domain, completed using reference TRBV2 and TRBJ2-2, is EPEVTQTPSHQVTQMGQEVILRCVPISNHLYFYWYRQILGQKVEFLVSFYNNEISEKSEIFDDQFSVERPDGSNFTLKIRSTKLEDSAMYFCAGGWGTGELFFGEGSRLTVL.

The gene calls are TRBV7-6 and TRBJ1-1; a possible D gene is TRBD1 (6 bases). V was pared by 1 base and J by 4 bases, with 13 bases between. The CDR3 sequence is 15 residues long. Germline CDR1 and CDR2: SGHVS and FNYEAQ. CDR3 in amino acids: CASSLEAGVLTEAFF. CDR3 DNA sequence: TGTGCCAGCAGCTTAGAAGCAGGGGTCCTCACTGAAGCTTTCTTT.

This clonotype appeared a single time. The chain combines TRBV7-9 with TRBJ2-5; 7 bases fit TRBD1. The CDR3 is made up of 16 amino acids. The V and J ends lost 5 bases and 9 bases, in that order; junction bases with no gene match: 18. Germline-derived CDR1 and CDR2 are SEHNR and FQNEAQ (reference sequence). This chain's CDR3 is CASSPGQVNGNQPQYF. The DNA of the CDR3 is TGTGCCAGCAGCCCCGGACAGGTTAACGGCAATCAGCCCCAGTACTTC.

This chain connects TRBV19 to TRBJ1-6; D ambiguous. The length of the CDR3 is 14 residues. V lost 3 bases and J lost 12, with 15 bases in between. The V gene's germline CDR1 is LNHDA and CDR2 SQIVND (reference sequence). In DNA form, the CDR3 reads TGTGCCAGTAGTATTGTTGGGGTGGGCGAACCCCTCCACTTT. Amino acid sequence: CASSIVGVGEPLHF.

The CDR3 region has the DNA TGTGCCAGCAGCCAGAACGGGCCCGGCCACGAGCAGTACTTC. This codes for CASSQNGPGHEQYF. This sequence joins TRBV12-3 or TRBV12-4 and TRBJ2-7, with D unresolved. V lost 6 bases to trimming and J lost 5 bases, with 17 bases between them. The CDR3 runs to 14 residues.

This clonotype has only a few counts. The chain couples TRBV20-1 to TRBJ2-5; TRBD1 aligns across 10 bases. This CDR3 is 16 amino acids long. The germline gives CDR1 DFQATT, CDR2 SNEGSKA (reference sequence). Trimming at V came to 1 base and at J to 2 bases, leaving 7 bases not matched to a gene. The CDR3 here is CSARGFEGQGQETQYF. CDR3 in DNA: TGCAGTGCTAGAGGGTTCGAGGGACAGGGGCAAGAGACCCAGTACTTC.

V and J are TRBV20-1 and TRBJ2-7; 12 bases line up with TRBD2. CDR3 size: 17 residues. V was pared by 2 bases and J by 1 base, with 9 bases of the junction left unmatched. Germline loops: CDR1 DFQATT, CDR2 SNEGSKA (reference sequence). In nucleotides, the CDR3 is TGCAGTGCTAGAAGCCTAGCGGGAGGGCCTGTTTCCTACGAGCAGTACTTC. This encodes CSARSLAGGPVSYEQYF.

This clonotype was seen a few times. The gene calls are TRBV7-2 and TRBJ2-2; 10 bases align to TRBD2. This CDR3 spans 17 amino acids. The junction had 8 bases not matched to a gene; V was cut back by 2 bases and J by 5 bases. Germline V CDR1 and CDR2: SGHTA, FQGNSA. The CDR3 region has the DNA TGTGCCAGCAGCTTAACAGCGGGAGGGGGTCGAACCGGGGAGCTGTTTTTT. It translates to CASSLTAGGGRTGELFF.

A word on this clonotype: Sequence at one end of the junction differs from germline and may be a read error. This sequence joins TRBV20-1 and TRBJ2-7; no reliable D call. CDR1 is DFQATT and CDR2 is SNEGSKA in the germline V gene (reference sequence). The CDR3 extends over 15 amino acids. For the CDR3, the DNA is TGCAGTGCTACGGGCGGCTCCTTCCCCTCCTACGAGCAGCACTTC. This gives the protein CSATGGSFPSYEQHF.

This clonotype was detected ten times or more. The chain recombines TRBV14 with TRBJ1-5; D unresolved. This CDR3 is 11 amino acids long. Trimming pared 3 bases from V and 6 bases from J, leaving 3 bases between. The germline V gene has CDR1 SGHDN and CDR2 FVKESK. The CDR3 spells CASSHRQPQHF. Written as DNA, the CDR3 is TGTGCCAGCAGCCATCGTCAGCCCCAGCATTTT.

This clonotype came up many times. This chain joins TRBV20-1 and TRBJ2-7; D tentatively fits TRBD1 or TRBD2 (7 bases each). Looked up from germline, CDR1 is DFQATT and CDR2 is SNEGSKA (reference sequence). The CDR3 runs 13 residues. Trimming pared 6 bases from V and 7 bases from J, leaving 19 bases between. The CDR3 loop is CSARGGREVEQYF. The CDR3 DNA sequence: TGCAGTGCCAGGGGGGGGAGGGAGGTGGAGCAGTACTTC.

The CDR3 nucleotides read TGTGCTAGTGGTTTGGTAACAGGGAGGTTCTATGGCTACACCTTC. Translated, it gives CASGLVTGRFYGYTF. The gene calls are TRBV12-5 and TRBJ1-2, with D possibly TRBD1 on 6 matching bases. The CDR3 is made up of 15 amino acids. The germline CDR1 and CDR2 sequences are LGHNT and FRNRAP. V lost 0 bases and J 4 bases, leaving 12 bases between the germline ends. The full variable domain, its missing parts supplied by reference TRBV12-5 and TRBJ1-2, is DARVTQTPRHKVTEMGQEVTMRCQPILGHNTVFWYRQTMMQGLELLAYFRNRAPLDDSGMPKDRFSAEMPDATLATLKIQPSEPRDSAVYFCASGLVTGRFYGYTFGSGTRLTVV.

The chain couples TRBV15 to TRBJ2-2; D is unresolved. Germline V gives CDR1 LNHNV, CDR2 YYDKDF (reference sequence). The CDR3 loop spans 14 amino acids. The V gene lost 7 bases and the J gene lost 3 bases, with 12 bases spanning the gap. CDR3: CATTRQVHTGELFF. The CDR3, as DNA: TGTGCCACCACTCGGCAGGTGCACACCGGGGAGCTGTTTTTT.

The chain has TRBV7-9 and TRBJ2-7, with D perhaps TRBD1 (5 bases). The germline V and J ends were trimmed by 6 bases and 5 bases, with 14 bases remaining between them. This CDR3 is built from 13 residues. Germline CDR1 and CDR2: SEHNR and FQNEAQ (reference sequence). CDR3 nucleotides: TGTGCCAGCAGGATGAATCAGGGAAACGAGCAGTACTTC. Its protein is CASRMNQGNEQYF.

This clonotype was observed once. V is TRBV7-2 and J is TRBJ2-5; D may be TRBD1 (6 bases). CDR1 is SGHTA and CDR2 is FQGNSA in the germline V gene. The CDR3 extends over 15 amino acids. Between the trimmed V and J ends, which lost 0 bases and 5 bases, there was a span of 13 bases. The CDR3 DNA reads TGTGCCAGCAGCTTAGCCCCAGGACAGTCGGAGACCCAGTACTTC. Its translation is CASSLAPGQSETQYF.

This clonotype was detected many times. V gene TRBV2 combines with J gene TRBJ1-1; the D gene is possibly TRBD1 (5 bases). Per the germline V gene, CDR1 is SNHLY and CDR2 is FYNNEI. The CDR3 is 14 residues long. V was cut by 6 bases and J by 2 bases, with 13 bases left in between. The CDR3 reads CASRTGRGNTEAFF. The CDR3 coding sequence is TGTGCCAGCAGGACGGGACGGGGAAACACTGAAGCTTTCTTT.